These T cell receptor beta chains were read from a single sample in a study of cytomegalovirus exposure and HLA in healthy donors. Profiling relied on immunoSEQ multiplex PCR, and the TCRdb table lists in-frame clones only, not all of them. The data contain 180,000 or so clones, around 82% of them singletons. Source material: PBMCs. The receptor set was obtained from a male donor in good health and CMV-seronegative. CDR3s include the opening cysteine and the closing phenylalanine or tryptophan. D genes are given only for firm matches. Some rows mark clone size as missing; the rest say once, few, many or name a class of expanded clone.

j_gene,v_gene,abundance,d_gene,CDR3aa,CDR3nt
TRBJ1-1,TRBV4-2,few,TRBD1,CASSQWDSPNTEAFF,TGTGCCAGCAGCCAGTGGGACAGTCCGAACACTGAAGCTTTCTTT
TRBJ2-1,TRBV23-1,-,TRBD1,CASRPRQGQNEQFF,TGCGCCAGCAGGCCCCGACAGGGGCAGAATGAGCAGTTCTTC
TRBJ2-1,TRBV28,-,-,CASKKTPPSYNEQFF,TGTGCCAGCAAGAAGACACCCCCTTCCTACAATGAGCAGTTCTTC
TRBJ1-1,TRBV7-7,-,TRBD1,CASSRDRDTEAFF,TGTGCCAGCAGCCGGGACAGAGACACTGAAGCTTTCTTT
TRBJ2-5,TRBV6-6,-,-,CASSYTQETQYF,TGTGCCAGCAGTTACACTCAAGAGACCCAGTACTTC
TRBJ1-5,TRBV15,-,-,CATSRDPGSNQPQHF,TGTGCCACCAGCAGAGATCCGGGTAGCAATCAGCCCCAGCATTTT
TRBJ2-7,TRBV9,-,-,CASSVGAVSYEQYF,TGTGCCAGCAGCGTAGGTGCGGTCTCCTACGAGCAGTACTTC
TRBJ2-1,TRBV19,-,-,CASSIFGDNEQFF,TGTGCCAGTAGTATTTTCGGGGACAATGAGCAGTTCTTC
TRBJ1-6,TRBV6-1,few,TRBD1,CASNLQGAGNSPLHF,TGTGCCAGCAATTTGCAGGGGGCCGGGAATTCACCCCTCCACTTT
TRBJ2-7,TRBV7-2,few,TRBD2,CASSLSRSGRAVYEQYF,TGTGCCAGCAGCTTATCCCGTAGCGGGAGGGCGGTTTACGAGCAGTACTTC
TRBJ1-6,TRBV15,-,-,CATSSQGRGPPLHF,TGTGCCACCAGCAGCCAGGGGCGCGGTCCACCCCTCCACTTT
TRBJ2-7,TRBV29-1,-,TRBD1,CSVRDRAYEQYF,TGCAGCGTCCGGGACAGGGCCTACGAGCAGTACTTC
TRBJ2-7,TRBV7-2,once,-,CASSLDRRYEQYF,TGTGCCAGCAGCTTAGATCGTCGCTACGAGCAGTACTTC
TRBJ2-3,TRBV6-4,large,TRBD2,CASSGTSGGTDTQYF,TGTGCCAGCAGTGGGACTAGCGGGGGCACAGATACGCAGTATTTT
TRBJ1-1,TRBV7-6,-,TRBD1,CASSLGGDSLSNTEAFF,TGTGCCAGCAGCTTAGGCGGGGACAGCCTATCGAACACTGAAGCTTTCTTT
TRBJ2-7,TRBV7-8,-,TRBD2,CASSLSEPGLAVPYEQYF,TGTGCCAGCAGCTTATCTGAGCCGGGACTAGCTGTCCCCTACGAGCAGTACTTC
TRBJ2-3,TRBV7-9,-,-,CASSLAGSDTQYF,TGTGCCAGCAGCTTGGCAGGGTCAGATACGCAGTATTTT
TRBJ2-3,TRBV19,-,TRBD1,CASSPTGGKDTQYF,TGTGCCAGTAGCCCGACAGGGGGCAAGGATACGCAGTATTTT
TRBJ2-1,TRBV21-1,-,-,CASSKVGGRGKAYNEQFF,TGTGCCAGCAGCAAAGTGGGGGGTCGGGGAAAAGCCTACAATGAGCAGTTCTTC
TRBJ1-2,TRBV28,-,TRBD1,CASSFTGQGALGDGYTF,TGTGCCAGCAGTTTCACGGGACAGGGGGCATTAGGGGATGGCTACACCTTC